This TCR beta chain was recovered during a study of cytomegalovirus exposure and HLA in healthy donors. The study ran its PCR with 60 Vbeta and 13 Jbeta primers. Sequenced by immunoSEQ multiplex PCR; TCRdb stores in-frame clones only, minus some. There are 100,000 to 120,000 clones in the sample; 70% to 80% occur only once, and 1% to 1.5% lies in the top ten. Points on this clone: The target antigen is unknown.

Study observations and caveats: In vitro experiments confirmed that three CMV-associated chains were specific for CMV antigens.

The clonotype originates from a man aged 35 to 55 in good health and CMV-seronegative. The sequenced sample consisted of PBMCs.

The CDR3 nucleotides read TGTGCCAGCAGTTTACTAGCGGGACTCGACAATGAGCAGTTCTTC. Translated, it gives CASSLLAGLDNEQFF. This chain uses TRBV27 with TRBJ2-1; 9 bases are a match to TRBD2. Trimming removed 2 bases from V and 5 bases from J; junction bases left unmatched: 4. The CDR3 covers 15 residues. CDR1 and CDR2 from the germline V gene are MNHEY and SMNVEV (reference sequence).